Reported below is one T cell receptor beta chain. Its target is unknown. Researchers prepared the TCRbeta library using unique molecular identifiers, the study reports. Using its own MiXCR run on the PCR reads, TCRdb lists one record per CDR3 protein. The sample includes 200,000 to 250,000 distinct CDR3 sequences, about 26% seen only once; the top ten take less than 3.5%. This entry belongs to a study of T-cell reconstitution after alpha-beta-depleted transplantation in children. V was trimmed by 5 bases and J by 4 bases, leaving 15 bases between them. Germline CDR1 and CDR2: SQVTM and ANQGSEA. This CDR3 has 13 residues. Regarding the study as a whole: Fresh T-cell production supplied most of the T-cell counts and diversity seen one year after transplant. In patients about two months after transplant, alpha-beta T cells reportedly arose from several hundred expanded graft clones. TCRbeta diversity was high at day 60 in some patients (a result of surviving recipient T cells and thymic progenitors).

The receptor was derived from a girl between 2 and 10 years old with Fanconi anemia, due to receive a stem cell transplant. Material: PBMCs, obtained before TCRalphabeta/CD19-depleted stem cell transplant. The chain employs TRBV29-1 and TRBJ2-7; possible D gene TRBD1, 5 bases. The CDR3 protein is CSVPGHSLYEQYF. CDR3 in DNA: TGCAGCGTTCCCGGACATAGCCTATACGAGCAGTACTTC.